Presented here are 10 T cell receptor beta chains from one specimen sequenced in a study of vaccination and CD4 T cells after COVID-19. Treatment indicated: approximately 10-day PBMC culture with coronavirus spike peptide pools or control peptides (ViraFEST assay). Antigen specificity for these receptors is unknown. Cultured CD4+ T cells had their DNA profiled by the Oncomine TCR Beta short-read assay. TCRdb ran MiXCR on the PCR reads and lists one entry per CDR3 protein. The sample records 13,000 or so distinct CDR3 sequences, 65% to 75% being singletons. Sequencing was carried out using CD4+ T cells from blood, cultured in vitro. These receptors were taken from a human donor who had recovered from COVID-19.

In its sample, this clonotype was seen once. The V gene is TRBV28, the J gene TRBJ2-6; D is uncertain. The CDR3 spans 17 residues. V was pared by 2 bases and J by 0 bases, with 11 bases between. The germline CDR1 and CDR2 sequences are MDHEN and SYDVKM. In DNA, the CDR3 is TGTGCCAGCAGTTTACCCCTCCAGAGCTCTGGGGCCAACGTCCTGACTTTC. This encodes CASSLPLQSSGANVLTF.

The rearrangement uses TRBV28 and TRBJ1-2; D is unclear. The CDR3 consists of 15 residues. Trimming shortened V by 7 bases and J by 4 bases, and 19 bases separated the two germline ends. CDR1 and CDR2 (germline): MDHEN, SYDVKM. The CDR3 loop is CASTILAGTLYGYTF. CDR3 in DNA: TGTGCCAGCACCATTCTGGCAGGCACACTCTATGGCTACACCTTC.

The chain links TRBV27 to TRBJ2-2, with 8 positions matching TRBD1. Germline CDR1 is MNHEY and CDR2 is SMNVEV (reference sequence). The trim removed 4 bases at V and 3 bases at J, leaving 1 base unmatched. The CDR3 consists of 14 residues. The CDR3 sequence: CASSYRGDTGELFF. The CDR3 nucleotides are TGTGCCAGCAGTTACAGGGGGGACACCGGGGAGCTGTTTTTT.

The table lists this clonotype with a few counts. The gene calls are TRBV6-1 and TRBJ1-2; the D gene is possibly TRBD1 (5 bases). Trimming removed 2 bases at V and 8 bases at J, with 15 bases between. This CDR3 spans 14 amino acids. Germline CDR1 MNHNS, CDR2 SASEGT. The CDR3 region is CASSERVRVYGYTF. The DNA of the CDR3 is TGTGCCAGCAGTGAAAGGGTCAGGGTTTACGGCTACACCTTC.

This clonotype was detected a few times. The CDR3, as DNA: TGTGCCAGCAGTTCCGAAGGGCTGGGGCAGCCCCAGCATTTT. Amino acids: CASSSEGLGQPQHF. This rearrangement joins TRBV27 to TRBJ1-5; D uncertain. The CDR3 runs 14 residues. The V and J ends lost 4 bases and 7 bases respectively, with 14 bases between them. Germline lookup yields CDR1 MNHEY and CDR2 SMNVEV (reference sequence).

This chain connects TRBV30 to TRBJ1-1; D gene ambiguous. Looked up from germline, CDR1 is GTSNPN and CDR2 is SVGIG (reference sequence). Trimming stripped 3 bases from V and 7 bases from J, with 15 bases between. The CDR3 is 13 amino acids. In nucleotides, the CDR3 is TGTGCCTGGAGGAGTTATCTAAAAGGTGAAGCTTTCTTT. Amino acid sequence: CAWRSYLKGEAFF.

This chain joins TRBV30 and TRBJ2-7, with D perhaps TRBD1 (5 bases). V was shortened by 3 bases and J by 2 bases, with 11 bases between the two germline ends. CDR1 is GTSNPN and CDR2 is SVGIG in the germline V gene (reference sequence). The CDR3 spans 13 residues. The CDR3 here is CAWSWGRTYEQYF. As DNA, the CDR3 is TGTGCCTGGAGCTGGGGCCGCACCTACGAGCAGTACTTC.

The chain uses TRBV4-1 and TRBJ2-2, with 11 positions matching TRBD2. Losses at the gene ends were 4 bases for V and 3 bases for J; bases not matched to a gene: 10. The CDR3 contains 18 residues. Germline-derived CDR1 and CDR2 are MGHRA and YSYEKL. This CDR3 is CASSRRPGLAEYTGELFF. The CDR3 nucleotides are TGCGCCAGCAGCCGACGACCGGGACTAGCGGAATACACCGGGGAGCTGTTTTTT.

The chain has TRBV12-3 or TRBV12-4 and TRBJ2-7, with 7 nucleotides matching TRBD2. With V trimmed by 7 bases and J by 1 base, 19 bases remained unmatched. The CDR3 covers 18 residues. The CDR3 nucleotides are TGTGCCAGCACCGAATTCCCCGCCCGAGCGGGACGGTCCTACGAGCAGTACTTC. It translates to CASTEFPARAGRSYEQYF.

The chain has TRBV6-1 and TRBJ2-7; D is tentatively TRBD1 or TRBD2 (6 bases each). CDR1 and CDR2 (germline): MNHNS, SASEGT. The CDR3 has 13 residues. Trimming took off 6 bases at V and 4 bases at J, with 13 bases between the two ends. The CDR3 reads CASRRGTSYEQYF. The CDR3 DNA is TGTGCCAGCAGGAGGGGGACTTCTTACGAGCAGTACTTC.